Listed here is a single T cell receptor beta chain. The antigen is undetermined. The sample is drawn from a study of cytomegalovirus exposure and HLA in healthy donors. Broader study findings: Productive rates of about 87% or about 30% were seen for most TCR beta V segments in an earlier analysis. V- and J-gene trimming of TCR beta was linked (in a later analysis) to a missense DCLRE1C variant. When a later analysis was performed, an Asian-associated ancestry cluster reportedly had fewer N-insertions than the roughly 670-donor mean. In a later analysis, several top co-occurrence clusters appeared linked to parvovirus B19, influenza, CMV and Epstein-Barr virus.

60 Vbeta and 13 Jbeta primers were used in PCR. Method: immunoSEQ multiplex PCR; TCRdb's copy keeps in-frame clones and lacks some. The data contain some 140,000 clones, around 80% of them singletons. The V end was cut by 5 bases, the J end by 14 bases, with 18 bases between. The CDR3 loop spans 12 amino acids. Germline V gene data show CDR1 as SEHNR and CDR2 as FQNEAQ (reference sequence). The receptor's source is a man aged 30 to 45 in good health. The sample taken for sequencing was PBMCs. The chain recombines TRBV7-9 with TRBJ1-2; D remains ambiguous. CDR3 bases: TGTGCCAGCAGCCCGCGGTTCGGCAGTAGTACCTTC. It yields the protein CASSPRFGSSTF.